This TCR beta chain was retrieved from a study of beta chain features in type 1 diabetes. This clone was counted only a few times. What it binds is not known. Every isolated RNA sample was fully reverse transcribed, so sequencing captured expressed TCRB transcripts. Profiling relied on immunoSEQ multiplex PCR, and the TCRdb table lists in-frame clones only, not all of them. The data hold nearly 700,000 clones, with about an eighth observed a single time. Trimming removed 1 base at V and 5 bases at J, with 12 bases between. The CDR3 runs to 15 residues. Germline lookup yields CDR1 MNHNS and CDR2 SASEGT. General observations from the study: When Type 1 diabetes patients were examined, their TCRB CDR3s proved moderately but significantly shorter in all four CD4+ subsets.

The J gene is TRBJ1-5, the V gene TRBV6-1; D unclear. The material sequenced was naive CD4+ T cells from blood. This TCR was recovered from a man between 18 and 35 years old with type 1 diabetes. The CDR3 DNA is TGTGCCAGCAGTGAAGTACACGGTCTCGATCAGCCCCAGCATTTT. Its protein product is CASSEVHGLDQPQHF.